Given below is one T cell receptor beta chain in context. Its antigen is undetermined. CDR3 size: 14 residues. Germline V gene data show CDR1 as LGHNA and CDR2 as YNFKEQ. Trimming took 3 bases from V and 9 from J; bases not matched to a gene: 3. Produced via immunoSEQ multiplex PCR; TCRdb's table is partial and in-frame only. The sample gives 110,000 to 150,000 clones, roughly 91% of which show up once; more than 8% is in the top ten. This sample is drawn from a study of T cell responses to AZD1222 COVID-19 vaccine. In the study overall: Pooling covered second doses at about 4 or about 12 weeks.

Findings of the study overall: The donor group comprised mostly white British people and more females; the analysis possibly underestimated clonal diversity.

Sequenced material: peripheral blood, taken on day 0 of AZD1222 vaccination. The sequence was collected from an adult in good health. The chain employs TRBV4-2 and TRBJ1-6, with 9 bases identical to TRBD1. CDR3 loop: CASSQGTGSSPLHF. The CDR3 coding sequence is TGTGCCAGCAGCCAGGGGACAGGGTCTTCACCCCTCCACTTT.